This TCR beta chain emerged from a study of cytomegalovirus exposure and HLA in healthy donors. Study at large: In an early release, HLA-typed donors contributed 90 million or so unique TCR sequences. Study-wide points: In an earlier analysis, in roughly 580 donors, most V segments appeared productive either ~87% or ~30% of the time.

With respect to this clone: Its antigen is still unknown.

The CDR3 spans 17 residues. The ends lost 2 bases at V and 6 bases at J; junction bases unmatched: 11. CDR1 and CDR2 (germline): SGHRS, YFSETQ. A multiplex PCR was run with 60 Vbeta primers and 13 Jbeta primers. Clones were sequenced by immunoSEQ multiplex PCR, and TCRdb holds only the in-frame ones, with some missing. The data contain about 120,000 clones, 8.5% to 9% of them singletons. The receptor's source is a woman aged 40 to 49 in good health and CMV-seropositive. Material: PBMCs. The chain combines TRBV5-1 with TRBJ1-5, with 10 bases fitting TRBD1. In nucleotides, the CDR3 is TGCGCCAGCAGCTTAGGGACAGGGGAGGTGGGTTTTCAGCCCCAGCATTTT. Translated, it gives CASSLGTGEVGFQPQHF.